The present T cell receptor beta chain was sequenced within a study of blood T cell repertoires in COVID-19. The overall study: Acute-phase and convalescent COVID-19 samples originated in the United States, Italy and Spain. T cells, B-cell-depleted T cells, or PBMCs provided the cDNA or gDNA that served as material.

In the original analysis: Scientists estimated how many nucleated cells there were by amplifying reference gene primers. The method was immunoSEQ multiplex PCR; TCRdb's version includes in-frame clones alone and lacks a portion of them. D and trimming were read from the DNA, whereas the V and J calls and clone size are those reported in that table. Of some 47,000 clones in the sample, roughly nine tenths are singletons; the top ten hold less than 6.5%. The germline V gene encodes CDR1 SEHNR and CDR2 FQNEAQ (reference sequence). V shed 8 bases and J shed 3 bases, with 8 bases lying between them. The CDR3 has 12 amino acids.

Sequencing used peripheral blood. The sequence came from a man aged 65-85 years with acute or convalescent COVID-19. The V gene is TRBV7-9, the J gene TRBJ2-1; D is unresolved. CDR3 DNA sequence: TGTGCCAGCCTATTAAACTACAATGAGCAGTTCTTC. It yields the protein CASLLNYNEQFF.